This T cell receptor (beta chain) came from a study of post-analysis software for immune sequencing data. Whole-study results and caveats: A handful of TRBV segments (TRBV5-6, TRBV5-1 and TRBV20-1 among them) occurred more frequently in patients than in controls.

The TCR beta cDNA libraries contained unique molecular identifiers. From the PCR reads, TCRdb called clonotypes with MiXCR, one entry per CDR3 protein. Of hundreds of thousands of distinct CDR3 sequences detected, under 55% appear once; the ten largest clones hold about 12%. V shed 6 bases, J shed 4 bases, and the junction held 4 bases outside the gene matches. The CDR3 length is 14 residues. Per germline, CDR1 SGHNT and CDR2 YYREEE (reference sequence). Turning to this clonotype: Its antigen is undetermined.

This sequence joins TRBV5-4 and TRBJ2-3, with 11 nucleotides matching TRBD2. The sequenced sample was blood. The sequence was collected from a girl aged 5-17 years with multiple sclerosis. The CDR3 loop is CASKTSGTSDTQYF. The CDR3 DNA follows: TGTGCCAGCAAGACTAGCGGGACGTCAGATACGCAGTATTTT. The variable domain in full, completed from reference TRBV5-4 and TRBJ2-3, reads ETGVTQSPTHLIKTRGQQVTLRCSSQSGHNTVSWYQQALGQGPQFIFQYYREEENGRGNFPPRFSGLQFPNYSSELNVNALELDDSALYLCASKTSGTSDTQYFGPGTRLTVL.